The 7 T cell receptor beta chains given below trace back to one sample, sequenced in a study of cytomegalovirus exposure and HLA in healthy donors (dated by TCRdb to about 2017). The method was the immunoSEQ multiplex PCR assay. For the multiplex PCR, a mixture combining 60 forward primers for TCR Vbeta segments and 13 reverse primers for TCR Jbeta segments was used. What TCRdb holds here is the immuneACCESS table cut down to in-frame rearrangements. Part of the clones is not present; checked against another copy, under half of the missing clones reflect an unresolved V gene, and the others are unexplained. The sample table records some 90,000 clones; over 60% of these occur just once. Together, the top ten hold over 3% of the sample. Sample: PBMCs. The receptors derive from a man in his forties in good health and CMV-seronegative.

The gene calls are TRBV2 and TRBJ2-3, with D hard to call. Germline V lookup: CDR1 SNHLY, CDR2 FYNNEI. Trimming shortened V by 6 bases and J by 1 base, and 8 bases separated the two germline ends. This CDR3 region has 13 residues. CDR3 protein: CASRLIGTDTQYF. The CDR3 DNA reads TGTGCCAGCAGACTAATCGGCACAGATACGCAGTATTTT. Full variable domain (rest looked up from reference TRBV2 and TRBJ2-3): EPEVTQTPSHQVTQMGQEVILRCVPISNHLYFYWYRQILGQKVEFLVSFYNNEISEKSEIFDDQFSVERPDGSNFTLKIRSTKLEDSAMYFCASRLIGTDTQYFGPGTRLTVL.

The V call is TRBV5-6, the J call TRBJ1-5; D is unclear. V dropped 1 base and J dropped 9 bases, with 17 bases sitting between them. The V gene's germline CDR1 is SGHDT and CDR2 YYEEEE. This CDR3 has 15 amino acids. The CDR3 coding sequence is TGTGCCAGCAGCTTGACCAGCTACGACGAGGGGCCCCAGCATTTT. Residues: CASSLTSYDEGPQHF.

The CDR3 DNA reads as TGCAGCGCATCTGGGCCCGCCTACGAGCAGTACTTC. It is translated as CSASGPAYEQYF. The rearrangement joins TRBV29-1 to TRBJ2-7; D is unresolved. From germline, CDR1 is SQVTM and CDR2 ANQGSEA. The CDR3 sequence is 12 residues long. The V end lost 7 bases, the J end lost 2 bases, and 12 bases lay between the germline ends.

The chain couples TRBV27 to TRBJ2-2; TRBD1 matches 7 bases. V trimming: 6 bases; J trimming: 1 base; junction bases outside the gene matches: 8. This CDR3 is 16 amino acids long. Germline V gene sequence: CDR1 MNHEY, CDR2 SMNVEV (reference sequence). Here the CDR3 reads CASRMTGQGNTGELFF. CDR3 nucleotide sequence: TGTGCCAGCAGAATGACAGGGCAAGGGAACACCGGGGAGCTGTTTTTT.

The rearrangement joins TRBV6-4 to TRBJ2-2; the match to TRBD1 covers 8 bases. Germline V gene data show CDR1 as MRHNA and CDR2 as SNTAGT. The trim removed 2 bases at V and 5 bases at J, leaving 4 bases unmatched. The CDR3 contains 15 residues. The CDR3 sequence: CASSDGQGGTGELFF. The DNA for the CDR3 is TGTGCCAGCAGTGACGGACAGGGCGGAACCGGGGAGCTGTTTTTT.

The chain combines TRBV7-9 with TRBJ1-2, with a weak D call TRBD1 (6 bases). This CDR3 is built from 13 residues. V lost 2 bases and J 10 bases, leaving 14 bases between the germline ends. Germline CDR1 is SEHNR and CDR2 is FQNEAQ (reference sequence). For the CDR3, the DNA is TGTGCCAGCAGCTTATGGGCAGGGGAAATCTACACCTTC. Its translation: CASSLWAGEIYTF.

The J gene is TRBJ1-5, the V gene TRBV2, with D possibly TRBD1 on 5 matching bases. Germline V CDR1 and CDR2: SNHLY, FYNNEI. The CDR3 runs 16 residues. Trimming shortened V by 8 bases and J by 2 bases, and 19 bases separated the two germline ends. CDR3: CASGALLVLGNQPQHF. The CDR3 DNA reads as TGTGCCAGCGGGGCGTTGTTGGTGTTGGGCAATCAGCCCCAGCATTTT.